This T cell receptor (beta chain) was profiled in a study of T cell changes during pregnancy in multiple sclerosis. In germline, CDR1 is GTSNPN, CDR2 SVGIG (reference sequence). The CDR3 is made up of 13 amino acids. The V gene lost 1 base and the J gene lost 5 bases, with 11 bases spanning the gap. Libraries were prepared by immunoSEQ multiplex PCR; TCRdb keeps only in-frame clonotypes and omits some of them. The data hold around 72,000 clones, with around 90% observed a single time. This clonotype was obtained from a female donor with multiple sclerosis, enrolled in a pregnancy study. The sequencing used CD4+ T cells from peripheral blood mononuclear cells, collected before pregnancy. This chain links TRBV30 with TRBJ2-5; no clear D gene. CDR3 nucleotides: TGTGCCTGGAGTGGTAATAGTTTGGAGACCCAGTACTTC. The encoded protein is CAWSGNSLETQYF.